These 13 T cell receptor beta chains originate from one sample sequenced in a study of CD8 T cells in Susac syndrome. Reverse transcription of about 0.45 to 1 ug RNA was performed with random hexamers. One entry per CDR3 protein results from TCRdb running MiXCR on the immunoSEQ multiplex PCR reads. The repertoire holds roughly 100,000 distinct CDR3 sequences, with roughly 96% as singletons. The material sequenced was CD8+ T cells from PBMCs. Source of these receptors: a human donor with Susac syndrome.

This sequence joins TRBV28 and TRBJ2-4, with 9 bases matching TRBD1. The V and J ends lost 1 base and 1 base, in that order; junction bases with no gene match: 2. Germline V gene lookup returns CDR1 MDHEN and CDR2 SYDVKM. CDR3 length: 16 residues. Written as DNA, the CDR3 is TGTGCCAGCAGTTTATTCGGACAGGGGGCCAAAAACATTCAGTACTTC. This gives the protein CASSLFGQGAKNIQYF.

The chain has TRBV9 and TRBJ2-1; D gene uncertain. The CDR3 sequence is 14 residues long. Germline-derived CDR1 and CDR2 are SGDLS and YYNGEE. Deletions cut 3 bases from V and 2 bases from J, with 9 bases between. The CDR3 DNA sequence: TGTGCCAGCAGCGCCGACGGAGCCTACAATGAGCAGTTCTTC. It yields the protein CASSADGAYNEQFF.

The chain combines TRBV5-4 with TRBJ2-3; the match to TRBD2 covers 7 bases. CDR3 length: 15 residues. CDR1 SGHNT and CDR2 YYREEE come from the germline V gene (reference sequence). V gave up 4 bases and J gave up 1 base; unmatched junction bases: 6. The CDR3 protein is CASSPGLGGTDTQYF. CDR3 DNA: TGTGCCAGCAGCCCAGGACTAGGGGGCACAGATACGCAGTATTTT.

CDR3: CSARGPEGQGAPYYNSPLHF. The CDR3 DNA is TGCAGTGCTAGGGGACCAGAGGGACAGGGGGCCCCCTACTATAATTCACCCCTCCACTTT. The gene calls are TRBV20-1 and TRBJ1-6, with 12 bases matching TRBD1. The CDR3 extends over 20 amino acids. J was trimmed by 3 bases and V by 3 bases; bases with no gene match: 15. The germline gives CDR1 DFQATT, CDR2 SNEGSKA (reference sequence).

This chain joins TRBV7-9 and TRBJ2-1; the D gene is possibly TRBD2 (5 bases). The V and J ends lost 3 bases and 8 bases respectively, with 14 bases between them. The CDR3 sequence is 14 residues long. CDR1 is SEHNR, CDR2 FQNEAQ, per germline (reference sequence). Here the CDR3 reads CASSFAGLLDEQFF. CDR3 in DNA: TGTGCCAGCAGCTTCGCGGGCCTATTAGATGAGCAGTTCTTC.

The V and J genes are TRBV7-2 and TRBJ1-2, with D possibly being TRBD1 (6 bases). Trimming pared 1 base from V and 1 base from J, leaving 16 bases between. The CDR3 runs to 17 residues. Germline CDR1 is SGHTA and CDR2 is FQGNSA. In DNA, the CDR3 is TGTGCCAGCAGCTTAGGGGCAGGGGAGATCCTTAACTATGGCTACACCTTC. As protein: CASSLGAGEILNYGYTF. The complete variable domain, with remaining parts taken from reference TRBV7-2 and TRBJ1-2, reads GAGVSQSPSNKVTEKGKDVELRCDPISGHTALYWYRQSLGQGLEFLIYFQGNSAPDKSGLPSDRFSAERTGGSVSTLTIQRTQQEDSAVYLCASSLGAGEILNYGYTFGSGTRLTVV.

This chain joins TRBV6-5 and TRBJ2-1, with 10 bases fitting TRBD1. Per germline, CDR1 MNHEY and CDR2 SVGAGI. The trim removed 7 bases at V and 4 bases at J, leaving 7 bases unmatched. CDR3 length: 15 residues. The CDR3 bases are TGTGCCAGCAACCTACTGGGACAGGGGTACAATGAGCAGTTCTTC. Translated: CASNLLGQGYNEQFF.

This rearrangement joins TRBV29-1 to TRBJ1-2, with TRBD1 as a possible D gene (6 bases). CDR1 is SQVTM and CDR2 is ANQGSEA in the germline V gene. Trimming left V 5 bases short and J 14 bases short, with 21 bases between. This CDR3 has 12 residues. For the CDR3, the DNA is TGCAGCGTTTCCTTGGGGGCATCCTTCTCTACCTTC. This sequence encodes CSVSLGASFSTF.

V gene TRBV9 combines with J gene TRBJ2-1; D gene ambiguous. Trimming left V 4 bases short and J 7 bases short, with 15 bases between. This CDR3 is 14 amino acids long. The V gene's germline CDR1 is SGDLS and CDR2 YYNGEE. Written as DNA, the CDR3 is TGTGCCAGCAGCTCCCGGACGAAGCCTAATGAGCAGTTCTTC. Residues: CASSSRTKPNEQFF.

As to this clonotype: A junction end diverges from the germline sequence, so it may reflect a read error. CDR3 in DNA: TGTGCTAGCAGCTTAGACGGAAAGCGTGGCTACACCTTC. Encoded protein: CASSLDGKRGYTF. The rearrangement uses TRBV7-7 and TRBJ1-2; D not certain. CDR3 length equals 13 residues. Per the germline V gene, CDR1 is SSHAT and CDR2 is FNYEAQ (reference sequence).

The V gene is TRBV30, the J gene TRBJ1-1; TRBD1 is a possible D gene (6 bases). Germline V gene sequence: CDR1 GTSNPN, CDR2 SVGIG (reference sequence). Trimming removed 4 bases at V and 0 bases at J, with 12 bases between. The CDR3 runs 14 residues. CDR3 coding DNA: TGTGCCTGGAAAGGGGGAGCCATGAACACTGAAGCTTTCTTT. It yields the protein CAWKGGAMNTEAFF.

V usage is TRBV30 and J usage is TRBJ2-1; 9 nucleotides line up with TRBD2. Germline CDR1 and CDR2: GTSNPN and SVGIG (reference sequence). Losses at the gene ends were 1 base for V and 7 bases for J; bases not matched to a gene: 5. This CDR3 has 14 amino acids. The CDR3 region is CAWSGGTSMNEQFF. The DNA of the CDR3 is TGTGCCTGGAGTGGTGGGACTAGCATGAATGAGCAGTTCTTC.

The rearrangement links TRBV5-6 to TRBJ1-4; the D is unclear. Germline V CDR1 and CDR2: SGHDT, YYEEEE. V lost 2 bases and J 6 bases, leaving 5 bases between the germline ends. The CDR3 contains 12 residues. The CDR3 loop is CASSFSYEKLFF. CDR3 DNA sequence: TGTGCCAGCAGCTTCTCCTATGAAAAACTGTTTTTT.